One sample yielded the 29 T cell receptor beta chains listed below, sequenced in a study of blood T cells in healthy people across ages. A sample-barcoded 5' primer and a J-beta primer mix were used in a second PCR of about 7 to 12 cycles. One entry per CDR3 protein, called by TCRdb with MiXCR from the 5' RACE reads. This sample has approximately 1,000,000 distinct CDR3 sequences; about two fifths occur once, and the top ten carry over 10%. Sequencing used blood. Receptors were obtained from a man aged 18 to 29 in good health.

This clonotype was found many times. The CDR3 is CASSSPGTSGYNEQFF. The CDR3 DNA follows: TGTGCCAGCAGTTCTCCCGGGACTAGCGGCTACAATGAGCAGTTCTTC. The chain links TRBV6-2 or TRBV6-3 to TRBJ2-1, with 11 bases lining up with TRBD2. This CDR3 has 16 residues. CDR1 is MNHEY and CDR2 is SVGEGT in the germline V gene. Losses at the gene ends were 4 bases for V and 3 bases for J; bases not matched to a gene: 5.

The chain carries TRBV7-8 and TRBJ1-1, with 8 positions matching TRBD1. The germline CDR1 and CDR2 sequences are SGHVS and FQNEAQ. Losses at the gene ends were 5 bases for V and 10 bases for J; bases not matched to a gene: 9. CDR3 length: 13 residues. Here the CDR3 reads CASSPRTGRRAFF. The DNA of the CDR3 is TGTGCCAGCAGCCCCCGGACAGGGAGGAGAGCTTTCTTT. Complete variable domain (other parts from reference TRBV7-8 and TRBJ1-1): GAGVSQSPRYKVAKRGQDVALRCDPISGHVSLFWYQQALGQGPEFLTYFQNEAQLDKSGLPSDRFFAERPEGSVSTLKIQRTQQEDSAVYLCASSPRTGRRAFFGQGTRLTVV.

The chain couples TRBV7-9 to TRBJ2-5; D gene uncertain. In germline, CDR1 is SEHNR, CDR2 FQNEAQ (reference sequence). V gave up 2 bases and J gave up 11 bases, with 18 bases separating them. The CDR3 sequence is 14 residues long. The CDR3 reads CASSLTFGLNEQYF. The CDR3 coding sequence is TGTGCCAGCAGCTTAACTTTCGGGCTCAATGAGCAGTACTTC.

This clonotype has a handful of counts. V is TRBV28 and J is TRBJ1-2; the D is unclear. Germline CDR1 is MDHEN and CDR2 is SYDVKM. Trimming stripped 7 bases from V and 2 bases from J, with 17 bases between. CDR3 length equals 15 residues. This chain's CDR3 is CASTSIGSSNYGYTF. The CDR3 DNA follows: TGTGCCAGCACCTCGATAGGGAGTTCCAACTATGGCTACACCTTC.

The chain uses TRBV4-3 and TRBJ1-1; D is uncertain. The CDR3 sequence is 15 residues long. Germline assignment: CDR1 LGHNA and CDR2 YSLEER. The V gene lost 0 bases and the J gene lost 2 bases, with 10 bases spanning the gap. CDR3 region: CASSQDQATNTEAFF. CDR3 nucleotides: TGCGCCAGCAGCCAAGACCAGGCCACAAACACTGAAGCTTTCTTT.

The V call is TRBV30, the J call TRBJ1-1; 7 bases agree with TRBD1. V lost 2 bases and J lost 7; bases outside the gene matches: 19. The CDR3 has 17 residues. From germline, CDR1 is GTSNPN and CDR2 SVGIG (reference sequence). In nucleotides, the CDR3 is TGTGCCTGGAGTCCCAGGCCGGGACAGCTAAACAGGGGTGAAGCTTTCTTT. This codes for CAWSPRPGQLNRGEAFF.

This chain links TRBV24-1 with TRBJ2-1, with TRBD2 identical over 12 bases. J gave up 5 bases and V 2 bases, and 3 bases lay outside the gene matches. The CDR3 extends over 16 amino acids. Germline loops: CDR1 KGHDR, CDR2 SFDVKD. CDR3 DNA: TGTGCCACCAGTGATTCGGGACTAGCGGGCCACAATGAGCAGTTCTTC. Translation gives CATSDSGLAGHNEQFF.

This chain uses TRBV6-6 with TRBJ1-1, with 10 nucleotides matching TRBD1. V trimming: 5 bases; J trimming: 1 base; junction bases outside the gene matches: 10. Germline lookup yields CDR1 MNHNY and CDR2 SVGAGI (reference sequence). The CDR3 runs to 17 residues. The CDR3 is CASSPSADRGANTEAFF. In DNA, the CDR3 is TGTGCCAGCAGTCCGTCAGCGGACAGGGGGGCGAACACTGAAGCTTTCTTT.

This clonotype was recorded only once. The gene calls are TRBV3-1 and TRBJ1-4; 8 bases match TRBD1. J lost 10 bases, V lost 6 bases, and 4 bases had no gene match. The CDR3 spans 12 residues. Germline assignment: CDR1 LGHDT and CDR2 YNNKEL (reference sequence). CDR3 region: CASRDRVGKLFF. The DNA of the CDR3 is TGTGCCAGCAGGGACAGGGTTGGAAAACTGTTTTTT.

Here the CDR3 DNA reads TGTGCCAGCGGCGAATCCCAGGGGCACACCATATATTTT. Translated: CASGESQGHTIYF. V and J are TRBV6-6 and TRBJ1-3; D is possibly TRBD1 (6 bases). This CDR3 has 13 amino acids. V shed 8 bases and J shed 8 bases, with 16 bases lying between them. Germline V gene data show CDR1 as MNHNY and CDR2 as SVGAGI (reference sequence).

This clonotype was seen a single time. The chain joins TRBV16 to TRBJ1-1, with D possibly being TRBD1 (6 bases). Germline CDR1 is KGHSY and CDR2 is FQNENV. This CDR3 has 16 residues. The V end was cut by 0 bases, the J end by 5 bases, with 16 bases between. CDR3 sequence (DNA): TGTGCCAGCAGCCAATCTTTAGGGGGGGCGCGGACTGAAGCTTTCTTT. It is translated as CASSQSLGGARTEAFF.

The genes are TRBV25-1 and TRBJ2-2, with 9 bases fitting TRBD1. Trimming removed 8 bases from V and 5 bases from J; junction bases left unmatched: 3. Germline-derived CDR1 and CDR2 are MGHDK and SYGVNS. This CDR3 is 13 amino acids long. The CDR3 loop is CASRDRVTGELFF. The CDR3, as DNA: TGTGCCAGCCGGGACAGGGTAACCGGGGAGCTGTTTTTT.

V is TRBV2 and J is TRBJ2-7; possibly TRBD1 for D (7 bases). Trimming took off 7 bases at V and 3 bases at J, with 16 bases between the two ends. Germline V gene sequence: CDR1 SNHLY, CDR2 FYNNEI. This CDR3 has 14 amino acids. The CDR3 sequence is CASKEGTVGYEQYF. The DNA of the CDR3 is TGTGCCAGCAAGGAGGGGACAGTGGGCTACGAGCAGTACTTC. The full variable domain, with the rest looked up from reference TRBV2 and TRBJ2-7, is EPEVTQTPSHQVTQMGQEVILRCVPISNHLYFYWYRQILGQKVEFLVSFYNNEISEKSEIFDDQFSVERPDGSNFTLKIRSTKLEDSAMYFCASKEGTVGYEQYFGPGTRLTVT.

This clonotype was detected a few times. V is TRBV5-5 and J is TRBJ2-3; D gene unclear. The CDR3 runs 20 residues. CDR1 and CDR2 from the germline V gene are SGHKS and YYEKEE (reference sequence). The germline V and J ends were trimmed by 1 base and 6 bases, with 30 bases remaining between them. CDR3 DNA sequence: TGTGCCAGCAGCTTGTTTCACCCCTTCGGCCTTGAGGTTCTGGGGGATACGCAGTATTTT. As protein: CASSLFHPFGLEVLGDTQYF. Complete variable domain (other parts from reference TRBV5-5 and TRBJ2-3): DAGVTQSPTHLIKTRGQQVTLRCSPISGHKSVSWYQQVLGQGPQFIFQYYEKEERGRGNFPDRFSARQFPNYSSELNVNALLLGDSALYLCASSLFHPFGLEVLGDTQYFGPGTRLTVL.

This clonotype was counted only a few times. The V and J genes are TRBV6-2 or TRBV6-3 and TRBJ2-1, with D unresolved. The CDR3 length is 12 residues. V shed 6 bases and J shed 9 bases, with 12 bases lying between them. CDR1 and CDR2 from the germline V gene are MNHEY and SVGEGT. CDR3 sequence: CASSLHLSEQFF. CDR3 DNA sequence: TGTGCCAGCAGCCTCCATCTTAGTGAGCAGTTCTTC.

J is TRBJ1-5 and V is TRBV12-3 or TRBV12-4; D possibly corresponds to TRBD1 (6 bases). The CDR3 is made up of 14 amino acids. V lost 7 bases and J 3 bases, leaving 13 bases between the germline ends. The CDR3 coding sequence is TGTGCCAGCACCCGGACAGACTACAATCAGCCCCAGCATTTT. Its translation: CASTRTDYNQPQHF.

V gene TRBV24-1 combines with J gene TRBJ2-7, with 10 bases lining up with TRBD1. With 6 bases clipped from V and 7 bases from J, the junction kept 11 bases outside the gene matches. The CDR3 has 15 residues. Germline CDR1 and CDR2: KGHDR and SFDVKD. The CDR3 DNA is TGTGCCACCAGTCACCCGGGACAGGGGTTAAATGAGCAGTACTTC. Its protein is CATSHPGQGLNEQYF.

The chain couples TRBV7-2 to TRBJ2-7; D is ambiguous. V was cut by 3 bases and J by 7 bases, with 13 bases left in between. Germline CDR1 and CDR2: SGHTA and FQGNSA. There are 13 residues in the CDR3. DNA of the CDR3: TGTGCCAGCAGCTTCGGATTTGTAAATGAGCAGTACTTC. This gives the protein CASSFGFVNEQYF.

The chain combines TRBV9 with TRBJ2-5, with TRBD2 matching over 8 bases. The J call may not be correct, given that the DNA end is closer to TRBJ2-1. Germline values: CDR1 SGDLS, CDR2 YYNGEE. The CDR3 is 14 residues long. In DNA, the CDR3 is TGTGCCAGCAGCGTTAGCGGGGTCCAAGAGACCCAGTTCTTC. This gives the protein CASSVSGVQETQFF.

This chain uses TRBV19 with TRBJ2-5, with a weak D call TRBD1 (5 bases). Germline assignment: CDR1 LNHDA and CDR2 SQIVND (reference sequence). This CDR3 is 15 amino acids long. Between the trimmed V and J ends, which lost 0 bases and 4 bases, there was a span of 12 bases. This chain's CDR3 is CASSIDVTERETQYF. The CDR3 DNA sequence: TGTGCCAGTAGTATAGACGTGACAGAGAGAGAGACCCAGTACTTC.

The gene calls are TRBV12-3 or TRBV12-4 and TRBJ2-7, with 7 positions matching TRBD1. Losses at the gene ends were 5 bases for V and 7 bases for J; bases not matched to a gene: 8. This CDR3 is 13 amino acids long. The CDR3 spells CASSQQGQGEQYF. CDR3 bases: TGTGCCAGCAGTCAACAGGGGCAGGGGGAGCAGTACTTC.

This rearrangement joins TRBV9 to TRBJ1-2; TRBD1 agrees at 7 bases. Germline V gene data show CDR1 as SGDLS and CDR2 as YYNGEE. The J segment lost 8 bases and the V segment lost 3 bases, leaving 10 bases of the junction unmatched. CDR3 size: 14 residues. The CDR3 protein is CASSAGTDGTGYTF. CDR3 nucleotide sequence: TGTGCCAGCAGCGCTGGGACAGATGGAACGGGCTACACCTTC.

The CDR3 DNA reads as TGCGCCAGCAGCCAACGAGAAGGGGGCAATGAGCAGTTCTTC. This codes for CASSQREGGNEQFF. The chain has TRBV4-3 and TRBJ2-1; tentative D call: TRBD1 (6 bases). The CDR3 runs to 14 residues. Germline V gene lookup returns CDR1 LGHNA and CDR2 YSLEER. V lost 2 bases and J lost 6, with 11 bases in between.

The chain joins TRBV5-1 to TRBJ2-1; possible D gene TRBD1, 6 bases. Germline CDR1 SGHRS, CDR2 YFSETQ. CDR3 length: 15 residues. With 4 bases removed from V and 8 bases from J, the gap between germline ends came to 19 bases. The CDR3 DNA follows: TGCGCCAGCAGCACACGGGACCTTGGGGGCCATGAGCAGTTCTTC. The encoded protein is CASSTRDLGGHEQFF.

This clonotype was seen once. The chain is built from TRBV4-3 and TRBJ2-2; maybe TRBD1 (6 bases). This CDR3 comprises 17 residues. The germline CDR1 and CDR2 sequences are LGHNA and YSLEER. V shed 0 bases and J shed 2 bases, with 13 bases lying between them. CDR3 in DNA: TGCGCCAGCAGCCAAGATCCCCCGGGACATAACACCGGGGAGCTGTTTTTT. Translating it yields CASSQDPPGHNTGELFF.

This clonotype was recorded a few times. The gene calls are TRBV27 and TRBJ1-4; D perhaps matches TRBD1 (5 bases). This CDR3 is built from 14 residues. V dropped 7 bases and J dropped 8 bases, with 17 bases sitting between them. The V gene's germline CDR1 is MNHEY and CDR2 SMNVEV (reference sequence). The DNA of the CDR3 is TGTGCCAGCAAAATGCCTGGGGCAGGCGAAAAACTGTTTTTT. Protein product: CASKMPGAGEKLFF.

The chain uses TRBV21-1 and TRBJ2-3; the D segment call TRBD1 is taken from the table without a DNA check. TRBV21-1 is designated a pseudogene. This CDR3 region has 16 residues. The CDR3 spells CASNPRQGYGTDTQYF. CDR3 in DNA: TGTGCCAGCAATCCGAGACAGGGGTATGGCACAGATACGCAGTATTTT.

This sequence joins TRBV11-2 and TRBJ2-3; 12 nucleotides match TRBD2. V shed 4 bases, J shed 12 bases, and the junction held 14 bases outside the gene matches. The length of the CDR3 is 16 residues. The germline CDR1 and CDR2 sequences are SGHAT and FQNNGV. As DNA, the CDR3 is TGTGCCAGCAGCTCAATAAGGGGGCTAGCGGGGGGGGCCCAGTATTTT. Protein: CASSSIRGLAGGAQYF.

The sample holds a few counts of this clonotype. CDR3 bases: TGCGCCAGCAGCCAAGACTGGGGACGAAGGGATGGCTACACCTTC. Translation: CASSQDWGRRDGYTF. V and J are TRBV4-1 and TRBJ1-2; a possible D gene is TRBD1 (5 bases). The germline V gene encodes CDR1 MGHRA and CDR2 YSYEKL. Trimming took 0 bases from V and 6 from J, leaving 14 bases between them. This CDR3 comprises 15 residues.